The entry that follows covers one TCR beta chain sequence. Germline lookup yields CDR1 KGHDR and CDR2 SFDVKD. V was clipped by 4 bases and J by 8 bases; unmatched bases: 7. This CDR3 is 14 amino acids long. The data derive from a study of blood T cell repertoires in COVID-19. Study in general: Collection of acute and convalescent COVID-19 samples took place in the United States, Italy and Spain. Sample material is recorded as cDNA or gDNA derived from T cells, B-cell-depleted T cells, or PBMCs.

Repertoires were generated with immunoSEQ multiplex PCR, while TCRdb's copy carries only in-frame clones and drops some. The repertoire holds more than 200,000 clones, 70% to 85% seen once, with roughly 9.8% in the top ten. Sample: peripheral blood. V and J are TRBV24-1 and TRBJ2-1; TRBD1 aligns across 7 bases. The origin of this receptor is a man at least 80 years old with acute or convalescent COVID-19. CDR3 nucleotide sequence: TGTGCCACCAGTGAACAGGGGAGAGGGGATGAGCAGTTCTTC. This codes for CATSEQGRGDEQFF.